The sequence of this T cell receptor beta chain was determined in a study of a mutant IDH1 vaccine in newly diagnosed glioma. Study in general: The treated population exhibited a male proportion of roughly 60%, a female proportion of about 38%, and a mean age of approximately 42 years. Most had both radiotherapy and temozolomide beforehand; others had only one.

Turning to this clone: Its cognate antigen is unknown.

Sequencing used immunoSEQ multiplex PCR; TCRdb keeps in-frame clones, though not all of them. The sample carries 23,000 or so clones, 93% recorded once. Time point described: baseline, week 1 (first vaccination visit). Treatment here: pre-vaccination baseline after standard-of-care therapy. The study enrolled donors with new WHO grade 3 or 4 IDH1-mutant, ATRX-lost astrocytomas. Findings and limits, study-wide: Evidence of vaccine-induced immune responses was documented in approximately 93% of patients.

The source is a man between 35 and 55 years old with glioma. The source material was PBMCs, sampled from a glioma patient treated with radiotherapy, temozolomide or both.

The DNA of the CDR3 is TGCGCCAGCAGCTTGTTAGATTGGGAGACCCAGTACTTC. Translated, it gives CASSLLDWETQYF. This chain joins TRBV5-1 and TRBJ2-5; D not certain. CDR1 is SGHRS and CDR2 is YFSETQ in the germline V gene. This CDR3 has 13 amino acids. Trimming cost V 1 base and J 5 bases, with 9 bases left between them. The full variable domain, rest sourced from reference TRBV5-1 and TRBJ2-5, is KAGVTQTPRYLIKTRGQQVTLSCSPISGHRSVSWYQQTPGQGLQFLFEYFSETQRNKGNFPGRFSGRQFSNSRSEMNVSTLELGDSALYLCASSLLDWETQYFGPGTRLLVL.